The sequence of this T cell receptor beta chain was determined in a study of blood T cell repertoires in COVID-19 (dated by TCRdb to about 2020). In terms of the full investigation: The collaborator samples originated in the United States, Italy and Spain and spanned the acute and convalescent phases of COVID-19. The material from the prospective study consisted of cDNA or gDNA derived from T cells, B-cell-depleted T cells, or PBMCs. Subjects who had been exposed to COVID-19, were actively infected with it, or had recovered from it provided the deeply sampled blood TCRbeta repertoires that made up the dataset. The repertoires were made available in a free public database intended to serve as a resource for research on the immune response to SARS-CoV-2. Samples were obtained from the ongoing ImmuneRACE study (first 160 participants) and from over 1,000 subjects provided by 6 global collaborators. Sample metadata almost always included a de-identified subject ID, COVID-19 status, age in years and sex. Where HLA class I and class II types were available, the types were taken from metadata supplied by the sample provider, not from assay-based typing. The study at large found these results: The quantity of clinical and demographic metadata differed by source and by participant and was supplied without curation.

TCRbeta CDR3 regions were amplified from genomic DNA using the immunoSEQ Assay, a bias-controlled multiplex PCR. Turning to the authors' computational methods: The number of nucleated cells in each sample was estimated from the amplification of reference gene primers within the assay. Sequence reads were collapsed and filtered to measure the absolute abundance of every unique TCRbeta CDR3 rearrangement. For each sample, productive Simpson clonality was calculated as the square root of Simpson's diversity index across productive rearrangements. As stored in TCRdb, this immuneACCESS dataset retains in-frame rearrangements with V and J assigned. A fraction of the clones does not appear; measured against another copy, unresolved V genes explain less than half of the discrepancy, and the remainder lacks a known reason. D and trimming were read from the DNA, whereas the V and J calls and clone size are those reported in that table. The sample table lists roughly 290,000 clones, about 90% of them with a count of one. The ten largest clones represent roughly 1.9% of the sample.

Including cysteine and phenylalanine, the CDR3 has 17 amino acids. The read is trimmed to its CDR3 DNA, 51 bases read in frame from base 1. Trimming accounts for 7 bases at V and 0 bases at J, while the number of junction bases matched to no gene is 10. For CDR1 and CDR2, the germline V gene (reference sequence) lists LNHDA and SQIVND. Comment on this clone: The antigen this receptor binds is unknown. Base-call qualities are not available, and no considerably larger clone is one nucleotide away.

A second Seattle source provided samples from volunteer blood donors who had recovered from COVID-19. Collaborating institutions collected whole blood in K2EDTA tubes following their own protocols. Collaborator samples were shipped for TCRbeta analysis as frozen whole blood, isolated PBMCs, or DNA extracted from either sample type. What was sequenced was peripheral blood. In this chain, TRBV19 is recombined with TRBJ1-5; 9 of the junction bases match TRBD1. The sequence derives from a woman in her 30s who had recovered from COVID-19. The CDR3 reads CASNAGTGIYSNQPQHF. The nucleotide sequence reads TGTGCCAGTAATGCCGGGACAGGGATATATAGCAATCAGCCCCAGCATTTT.